The 18 T cell receptor beta chains listed next were all sequenced from one sample in a study of T cell clonality in common variable immunodeficiency. The repertoire was sequenced with immunoSEQ multiplex PCR; TCRdb's copy has only in-frame clones and lacks some. Listed for the sample are 45,000 to 60,000 clones, none seen a single time. The material sequenced was peripheral blood mononuclear cells. The receptor set was obtained from a person between 18 and 75 years old in good health.

This clone was recorded many times. Read data end 3 residues before the CDR3 end; the end is taken from the germline J gene. J is TRBJ1-4 and V is TRBV14; no firm D call. From germline, CDR1 is SGHDN and CDR2 FVKESK. The CDR3 has 16 residues. V shed 2 bases and J shed 0 bases, with 10 bases lying between them. The part of the CDR3 DNA that was read is TGTGCCAGCAGCCAAAGCGGTGGTGCAACTAATGAAAAA. It codes for CASSQSGGATNEK. The whole CDR3 sequence is CASSQSGGATNEKLFF.

This clone has more than one count but fewer than ten. With a much larger clone just one base away, this may be a read error. The read ends 3 residues early relative to the CDR3; the germline J gene fills the gap. The V and J genes are TRBV7-9 and TRBJ2-3; weak D call: TRBD1 (6 bases). The CDR3 is made up of 14 amino acids. Germline CDR1 reads SEHNR; CDR2 reads FQNEAQ (reference sequence). The CDR3 loop reads CASSPTGNNQPQYF. The CDR3 DNA, read in part, is TGTGCCAGCAGCCCCACAGGGAACAATCAGCCG.

This clone was counted ten times or more. Coverage ceases 3 residues before the CDR3 finishes, and the germline J gene fills in the end. This chain links TRBV20-1 with TRBJ2-3; 9 nucleotides line up with TRBD2. Germline CDR1 and CDR2: DFQATT and SNEGSKA (reference sequence). The V gene end was trimmed by 3 bases and the J gene end by 2 bases; junction bases not matched to a gene: 6. CDR3 length equals 15 residues. CDR3 residues: CSASPAGGYTDTQYF. Incomplete CDR3 DNA: TGCAGTGCTAGTCCCGCGGGGGGGTACACAGATACG.

This clone was observed a handful of times. The CDR3 end falls 3 residues outside the read, so it is completed with the germline J gene. The chain carries TRBV7-9 and TRBJ2-4, with 7 bases lining up with TRBD1. There are 14 residues in the CDR3. Germline V gene data show CDR1 as SEHNR and CDR2 as FQNEAQ (reference sequence). The sequenced part of the CDR3 DNA is TGTGCCAGCAGCCCGGGACAGTCTGGTCATGGT. Residues: CASSPGQSGHG. The complete CDR3 reads CASSPGQSGHGQYF.

This clone was recorded a few times. Read sequence stops 3 residues before the CDR3 end, and the germline J gene provides the missing end. Other DNA sequences of this sample code for an identical CDR3. V gene TRBV18 combines with J gene TRBJ1-3; D not certain. Germline V gene lookup returns CDR1 KGHSH and CDR2 LQKENI. Trimming took 3 bases from V and 2 from J, leaving 14 bases between them. The CDR3 runs to 16 residues. CDR3 in amino acids: CASSPAYLAAGNTIYF. The CDR3 bases that were read are TGTGCCAGCTCACCGGCGTATTTAGCGGCTGGAAACACC.

This clone was counted many times. The read ends 3 residues before the CDR3 terminus; that terminus is restored from the germline J gene. The rearrangement joins TRBV5-1 to TRBJ1-5, with a weak D call TRBD1 (5 bases). Per the germline V gene, CDR1 is SGHRS and CDR2 is YFSETQ. The ends were cut back, 4 bases at V and 0 bases at J, with 11 bases in the middle. There are 15 residues in the CDR3. CDR3 sequence reads: CASSPWGDSNQPQHF. The part of the CDR3 DNA that was read is TGCGCCAGCAGCCCATGGGGCGATAGCAATCAGCCC.

Turning to this clone: With the read ending 3 residues before the CDR3 end, the germline J gene is used to fill in that end. The rearrangement links TRBV7-9 to TRBJ1-1; unclear D gene. Between the trimmed V and J ends, which lost 1 base and 7 bases, there was a span of 10 bases. CDR3 length equals 13 residues. Germline V gene data show CDR1 as SEHNR and CDR2 as FQNEAQ (reference sequence). The CDR3 loop is CASSLVYTHEAFF. Partial CDR3 DNA: TGTGCCAGCAGCTTAGTATACACCCATGAA.

A remark on this clone: The CDR3 end lies 3 residues beyond the end of the read and is filled in from the germline J gene. This rearrangement joins TRBV20-1 to TRBJ2-7, with a possible D match to TRBD2 (5 bases). The CDR3 is 14 amino acids. The germline V gene encodes CDR1 DFQATT and CDR2 SNEGSKA (reference sequence). V dropped 7 bases and J dropped 2 bases, with 18 bases sitting between them. This CDR3 is CSVPRAIGAYEQYF. Partial CDR3 DNA: TGCAGTGTCCCGCGGGCGATAGGAGCCTACGAG.

About this clone: The CDR3 end is not reached by the read, which stops 3 residues before it; the germline J gene fills it in. This chain connects TRBV7-2 to TRBJ2-2; 7 bases agree with TRBD1. The CDR3 runs 14 residues. In germline, CDR1 is SGHTA, CDR2 FQGNSA. The sequenced CDR3 bases are TGTGCCAGCAGCTTGGGACAGCGAAATTCACCG. This translates into CASSLGQRNSP. The whole CDR3 reads CASSLGQRNSPLFF.

This clone has more than one count but fewer than ten. The CDR3 goes on 3 residues after the read ends, and that part is filled in from the germline J gene. V usage is TRBV7-6 and J usage is TRBJ1-1; 7 positions match TRBD1. Trimming took 2 bases from V and 1 from J; bases not matched to a gene: 4. This CDR3 has 15 residues. Germline loops: CDR1 SGHVS, CDR2 FNYEAQ. The CDR3 protein is CASSLSRGQNTEAFF. The covered CDR3 bases are TGTGCCAGCAGCTTATCAAGGGGGCAGAACACTGAA.

This clone was detected ten times or more. With the read ending 3 residues before the CDR3 end, the germline J gene is used to fill in that end. This chain connects TRBV10-1 to TRBJ1-2, with TRBD1 matching over 9 bases. Germline values: CDR1 WNHNN, CDR2 SYGVQD (reference sequence). The junction had 9 bases not matched to a gene; V was cut back by 6 bases and J by 4 bases. The CDR3 totals 15 residues. CDR3 region: CASSDWTGVSYGYTF. CDR3 DNA, as far as it was read: TGCGCCAGCAGCGACTGGACAGGGGTGAGCTATGGC.

This clone was seen many times. The missing CDR3 end, 3 residues past where the read stops, is filled in from the germline J gene. The chain has TRBV2 and TRBJ2-3, with a tentative D call TRBD2 (5 bases). V lost 6 bases to trimming and J lost 4 bases, with 8 bases between them. CDR3 length: 12 residues. CDR1 SNHLY and CDR2 FYNNEI come from the germline V gene. The CDR3 region is CASRPLADTQYF. Partial CDR3 DNA: TGTGCCAGCAGGCCACTAGCAGATACG.

There are many counts of this clone. The read gets to within 3 residues of the CDR3 end, and the germline J gene fills in the rest. The chain joins TRBV27 to TRBJ1-1; D possibly corresponds to TRBD1 (6 bases). CDR1 is MNHEY, CDR2 SMNVEV, per germline (reference sequence). The CDR3 runs 15 residues. Trimming stripped 2 bases from V and 2 bases from J, with 12 bases between. The CDR3 loop is CASSLTSTGNTEAFF. Partial CDR3 DNA: TGTGCCAGCAGTTTAACTTCGACAGGTAACACTGAA.

This clone was observed many times. The CDR3 goes on 3 residues after the read ends, and that part is filled in from the germline J gene. V and J are TRBV7-2 and TRBJ2-5, with 9 bases lining up with TRBD1. The trim removed 5 bases at V and 4 bases at J, leaving 8 bases unmatched. The CDR3 has 15 amino acids. Germline loops: CDR1 SGHTA, CDR2 FQGNSA. This CDR3 is CASSRTGGGGETQYF. Partial CDR3 DNA: TGTGCCAGCAGCCGCACAGGGGGCGGCGGAGAGACC.

This clone was recorded many times. Read data end 3 residues before the CDR3 end; the end is taken from the germline J gene. The chain links TRBV10-3 to TRBJ2-2, with a weak D call TRBD1 (6 bases). This CDR3 spans 13 amino acids. Germline-derived CDR1 and CDR2 are ENHRY and SYGVKD. Deletions cut 9 bases from V and 3 bases from J, with 11 bases between. Incomplete CDR3 DNA: TGTGCCATAGGACAGACCCACACCGGGGAG. Translation gives CAIGQTHTGE. The whole CDR3 protein reads CAIGQTHTGELFF.

This clone was observed many times. The read halts 3 residues ahead of the CDR3 end, with the missing end drawn from the germline J gene. J is TRBJ2-7 and V is TRBV23-1; TRBD1 agrees at 8 bases. TRBV23-1 is an ORF for which the function is uncertain. The length of the CDR3 is 17 residues. Losses at the gene ends were 6 bases for V and 4 bases for J; bases not matched to a gene: 17. The CDR3 loop is CASSINGQGEHPYEQYF. The CDR3 bases that were read are TGCGCCAGCAGCATAAATGGACAGGGCGAACATCCTTACGAG.

This clone was observed a handful of times. The read terminates 3 residues before the CDR3 end, so the remaining end is supplied by the germline J gene. J is TRBJ2-2 and V is TRBV7-8; 8 nucleotides match TRBD1. CDR1 and CDR2 from the germline V gene are SGHVS and FQNEAQ. This CDR3 contains 14 residues. The CDR3 protein is CASSFQGASEKLFF. The DNA read from the CDR3 is TGTGCCAGCAGCTTTCAGGGGGCTTCGGAAAAG.

In this sample, this clone turned up many times. The read ends 3 residues before the CDR3 terminus; that terminus is restored from the germline J gene. The genes are TRBV5-6 and TRBJ2-7, with D possibly being TRBD2 (7 bases). Looked up from germline, CDR1 is SGHDT and CDR2 is YYEEEE. Trimming pared 6 bases from V and 3 bases from J, leaving 19 bases between. The CDR3 covers 15 residues. Partial CDR3 DNA: TGTGCCAGCAAAGGGGGGGCAGGTGGAAACTACGAG. Encoded protein: CASKGGAGGNYE. The whole CDR3 protein reads CASKGGAGGNYEQYF. The complete variable domain, with remaining parts taken from reference TRBV5-6 and TRBJ2-7, reads DAGVTQSPTHLIKTRGQQVTLRCSPKSGHDTVSWYQQALGQGPQFIFQYYEEEERQRGNFPDRFSGHQFPNYSSELNVNALLLGDSALYLCASKGGAGGNYEQYFGPGTRLTVT.